This is a list of T cell receptor beta chains from one sample in a study of T cell clusters in autoimmune cytopenias. TCRdb reanalyzed the multiplex PCR reads, giving one entry per CDR3 protein sequence and no DNA. The listing contains 14,000 to 15,000 distinct CDR3 sequences. These data were also filed under a second study, of T cell repertoires in aging, cancer and after chemotherapy.

Sequenced input: peripheral blood. These receptor sequences come from a human donor in good health. Each CDR3 is given with its conserved first and last residue. Not every row has a clone size; where given, it reads once, few, many or a size class.

length | J | V | size | CDR3
12 | TRBJ2-7 | TRBV29-1 | medium-sized | CSVGTGNYEQYF
15 | TRBJ2-3 | TRBV7-6 | - | CASSPIGTSTDTQYF
11 | TRBJ1-1 | TRBV30 | - | CAWTEFTEAFF
15 | TRBJ2-1 | TRBV5-5 | - | CASSLRTSSYNEQFF
15 | TRBJ1-5 | TRBV6-1 | - | CASSEGPGGHQPQHF
16 | TRBJ2-2 | TRBV6-1 | - | CASSDHLSREGPELFF
14 | TRBJ2-7 | TRBV11-1 | - | CASSFVFSSYEQYF
16 | TRBJ2-2 | TRBV6-1 | - | CASSEAPGLNTGELFF
14 | TRBJ2-1 | TRBV19 | medium-sized | CASMETVSYNEQFF
11 | TRBJ2-1 | TRBV10-3 | - | CAISEMDEQFF
13 | TRBJ2-7 | TRBV27 | - | CASKGTKSYEQYF
13 | TRBJ1-4 | TRBV30 | - | CAYQGSTNEKLFF
13 | TRBJ1-2 | TRBV6-2/TRBV6-3 | - | CASTLRAGRGYTF
16 | TRBJ2-1 | TRBV18 | - | CASSPRLAGEPNEQFF
12 | TRBJ2-7 | TRBV12-3/TRBV12-4 | - | CASSSGLGEQYF
15 | TRBJ1-5 | TRBV19 | - | CASTPQGAGNQPQHF
18 | TRBJ2-1 | TRBV7-6 | - | CASSRFTRSGSSGGEQFF
16 | TRBJ2-1 | TRBV18 | - | CASSPGLAGNVAEQFF
14 | TRBJ2-1 | TRBV7-2 | - | CASSAGLAGDEQFF
15 | TRBJ2-5 | TRBV19 | medium-sized | CASSAPGLRQETQYF
12 | TRBJ2-7 | TRBV5-6 | - | CASGQGTYEQYF
14 | TRBJ1-3 | TRBV27 | - | CASSPRDIGNTIYF
16 | TRBJ2-2 | TRBV7-9 | - | CASSKTGRWDTGELFF
17 | TRBJ2-3 | TRBV6-2/TRBV6-3 | - | CASSLVRGPDSTDTQYF
12 | TRBJ2-2 | TRBV27 | - | CASSGRGEELFF
11 | TRBJ1-2 | TRBV19 | - | CASSIRDGYTF
13 | TRBJ2-7 | TRBV11-3 | - | CASSLGESGEQYF